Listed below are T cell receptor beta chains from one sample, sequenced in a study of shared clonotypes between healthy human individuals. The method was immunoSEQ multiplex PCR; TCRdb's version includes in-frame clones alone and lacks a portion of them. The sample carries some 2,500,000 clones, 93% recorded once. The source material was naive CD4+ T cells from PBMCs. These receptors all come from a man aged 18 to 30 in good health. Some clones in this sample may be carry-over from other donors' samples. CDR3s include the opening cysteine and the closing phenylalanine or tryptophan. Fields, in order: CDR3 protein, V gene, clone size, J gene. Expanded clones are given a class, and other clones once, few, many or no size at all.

CDR3 protein: CASSRSGSLYEQYF
V gene: TRBV19
clone size: -
J gene: TRBJ2-7

CDR3 protein: CATSRDRGKGEQFF
V gene: TRBV15
clone size: -
J gene: TRBJ2-1

CDR3 protein: CASSLGGAGGYEQYF
V gene: TRBV11-3
clone size: -
J gene: TRBJ2-7

CDR3 protein: CASSTSPEPGLAVIAKNIQYF
V gene: TRBV13
clone size: -
J gene: TRBJ2-4

CDR3 protein: CATAMGRNTDTQYF
V gene: TRBV28
clone size: -
J gene: TRBJ2-3

CDR3 protein: CASSYGRATNEKLFF
V gene: TRBV27
clone size: -
J gene: TRBJ1-4

CDR3 protein: CASSFRRGRVYNEQFF
V gene: TRBV28
clone size: -
J gene: TRBJ2-1

CDR3 protein: CASRIGLAGNIQYF
V gene: TRBV28
clone size: -
J gene: TRBJ2-4

CDR3 protein: CASRYDRDEQYF
V gene: TRBV7-9
clone size: once
J gene: TRBJ2-7

CDR3 protein: CASSLMAGGAGRETQYF
V gene: TRBV7-3
clone size: -
J gene: TRBJ2-5

CDR3 protein: CASTRAGQGYLSGNTIYF
V gene: TRBV2
clone size: -
J gene: TRBJ1-3

CDR3 protein: CASRRGYSNQPQHF
V gene: TRBV27
clone size: -
J gene: TRBJ1-5

CDR3 protein: CASSQAPGQGKNIQYF
V gene: TRBV4-1
clone size: -
J gene: TRBJ2-4

CDR3 protein: CASSSTRRGLYEQYF
V gene: TRBV19
clone size: -
J gene: TRBJ2-7